Below are 21 T cell receptor beta chains sequenced from a single sample in a study of cytomegalovirus exposure and HLA in healthy donors. The primer mix had 60 Vbeta and 13 Jbeta primers. Some clones are missing from TCRdb's copy, which holds only in-frame ones; the method was immunoSEQ multiplex PCR. This table holds approximately 170,000 clones, approximately 84% found once. Input material: PBMCs. Source of these receptors: a woman in her forties or fifties in good health and CMV-seropositive.

The chain has TRBV27 and TRBJ2-3; 9 nucleotides agree with TRBD2. This CDR3 is 15 amino acids long. V was pared by 3 bases and J by 6 bases, with 7 bases of the junction left unmatched. In germline, CDR1 is MNHEY, CDR2 SMNVEV (reference sequence). Written as DNA, the CDR3 is TGTGCCAGCAGTTTGGGTCTAGCGGGATTCGATACGCAGTATTTT. This codes for CASSLGLAGFDTQYF.

This chain joins TRBV4-1 and TRBJ2-3; 10 positions agree with TRBD2. The CDR3 consists of 16 residues. Germline trimming cut 1 base from V and 5 bases from J; bases unmatched to any gene: 6. CDR1 and CDR2 (germline): MGHRA, YSYEKL. The CDR3 is CASSQGVAGGEDTQYF. The CDR3 bases are TGCGCCAGCAGCCAAGGGGTAGCGGGGGGAGAAGATACGCAGTATTTT.

This clone was seen a few times. The V call is TRBV5-5, the J call TRBJ1-1; 7 nucleotides align to TRBD1. Germline V lookup: CDR1 SGHKS, CDR2 YYEKEE (reference sequence). Losses at the gene ends were 4 bases for V and 1 base for J; bases not matched to a gene: 7. The CDR3 loop spans 15 amino acids. This CDR3 reads CASSVTGVRNTEAFF. The CDR3 region has the DNA TGTGCCAGCAGCGTTACAGGGGTGAGGAACACTGAAGCTTTCTTT.

This clone was counted a few times. J is TRBJ2-2 and V is TRBV5-1; 7 nucleotides match TRBD1. Germline trimming cut 0 bases from V and 2 bases from J; bases unmatched to any gene: 4. The CDR3 contains 16 residues. Per the germline V gene, CDR1 is SGHRS and CDR2 is YFSETQ. CDR3 amino acids: CASSLEQGINTGELFF. The DNA for the CDR3 is TGCGCCAGCAGCTTGGAACAGGGGATCAACACCGGGGAGCTGTTTTTT.

Within the sample, this clone is medium-sized. The rearrangement uses TRBV10-3 and TRBJ2-1, with D possibly being TRBD2 (6 bases). V was trimmed by 8 bases and J by 5 bases, leaving 13 bases between them. The germline CDR1 and CDR2 sequences are ENHRY and SYGVKD. CDR3 length equals 13 residues. CDR3 amino acids: CAILSGANNEQFF. Here the CDR3 DNA reads TGTGCCATCCTTTCGGGAGCTAACAATGAGCAGTTCTTC.

This clone was counted only a few times. This rearrangement joins TRBV9 to TRBJ2-1; 8 bases are a match to TRBD2. CDR1 SGDLS and CDR2 YYNGEE come from the germline V gene. V dropped 0 bases and J dropped 4; count of bases not matched to a gene: 3. The CDR3 consists of 15 residues. CDR3 sequence (DNA): TGTGCCAGCAGCGTAGGACTAGCGATATACAATGAGCAGTTCTTC. Its protein product is CASSVGLAIYNEQFF.

V is TRBV19 and J is TRBJ2-7, with D possibly TRBD1 on 5 matching bases. Germline-derived CDR1 and CDR2 are LNHDA and SQIVND (reference sequence). The CDR3 sequence is 13 residues long. V lost 2 bases to trimming and J lost 4 bases, with 9 bases between them. DNA for the CDR3: TGTGCCAGTAGTATAACGGCAGGGTACGAGCAGTACTTC. Amino acids: CASSITAGYEQYF.

The genes are TRBV28 and TRBJ1-5, with D maybe TRBD1 (6 bases). CDR3 length: 16 residues. CDR1 is MDHEN, CDR2 SYDVKM, per germline. V lost 6 bases, J lost 2 bases, and 17 bases lay in between. The CDR3 sequence: CASSPRGYGGNQPQHF. The CDR3 DNA follows: TGTGCCAGCAGCCCAAGGGGGTATGGGGGCAATCAGCCCCAGCATTTT.

The CDR3 sequence: CASSPGQVGNTIYF. Here the CDR3 DNA reads TGTGCCAGCAGTCCCGGACAGGTAGGAAACACCATATATTTT. The genes are TRBV6-5 and TRBJ1-3, with 7 bases matching TRBD1. J gave up 4 bases and V 5 bases, and 5 bases lay outside the gene matches. CDR3 size: 14 residues. The germline V gene has CDR1 MNHEY and CDR2 SVGAGI.

The chain carries TRBV7-9 and TRBJ2-3, with 9 bases lining up with TRBD2. V was pared by 5 bases and J by 5 bases, with 8 bases of the junction left unmatched. Per germline, CDR1 SEHNR and CDR2 FQNEAQ (reference sequence). The CDR3 is 15 residues long. In DNA, the CDR3 is TGTGCCAGCAGCGTTAGCGGGAGTCGGCTAGATACGCAGTATTTT. Its translation is CASSVSGSRLDTQYF.

The rearrangement joins TRBV4-3 to TRBJ1-2; D perhaps matches TRBD1 (5 bases). The CDR3 has 15 residues. Germline CDR1 and CDR2: LGHNA and YSLEER. With 2 bases removed from V and 3 bases from J, the gap between germline ends came to 13 bases. CDR3: CASSQRDQGDYGYTF. The DNA for the CDR3 is TGCGCCAGCAGCCAACGAGATCAGGGTGACTATGGCTACACCTTC.

The chain employs TRBV5-1 and TRBJ1-1; D unclear. This CDR3 spans 15 amino acids. Germline V gene lookup returns CDR1 SGHRS and CDR2 YFSETQ. V was clipped by 2 bases and J by 4 bases, with 15 bases between them. DNA of the CDR3: TGCGCCAGCAGCTTTGGGCCGGGAGAAGGCACTGAAGCTTTCTTT. It encodes CASSFGPGEGTEAFF.

Note on this clone: The same CDR3 also results from other DNA sequences found in this sample. CDR3 in DNA: TGTGCCAGCAGCTTAGGGCTAGCGGGGGGTACAGATACGCAGTATTTT. Protein sequence: CASSLGLAGGTDTQYF. The chain links TRBV7-2 to TRBJ2-3, with 11 bases aligning to TRBD2. The V gene end was trimmed by 1 base and the J gene end by 3 bases; junction bases not matched to a gene: 3. The V gene's germline CDR1 is SGHTA and CDR2 FQGNSA. The CDR3 is made up of 16 amino acids.

This chain uses TRBV10-3 with TRBJ1-2; D perhaps matches TRBD1 (5 bases). Trimming cost V 10 bases and J 8 bases, with 23 bases left between them. The V gene's germline CDR1 is ENHRY and CDR2 SYGVKD. CDR3 length equals 14 residues. This CDR3 is CATEAILGGGGYTF. CDR3 sequence (DNA): TGTGCCACAGAGGCCATTCTCGGGGGAGGAGGCTACACCTTC.

To note about this clone: The germline gene is not matched at one end of the junction; a read error may be the cause. This chain links TRBV7-9 with TRBJ1-4; a possible D gene is TRBD1 (6 bases). The CDR3 extends over 16 amino acids. Germline CDR1 SEHNR, CDR2 FQNEAQ (reference sequence). CDR3 sequence reads: CSSSPPGQKANEKLFF. CDR3 nucleotides: TGTTCCAGCAGCCCTCCAGGACAGAAGGCTAATGAAAAACTGTTTTTT.

The chain employs TRBV7-3 and TRBJ2-2, with D tentatively TRBD2 (6 bases). Deletions cut 4 bases from V and 1 base from J, with 13 bases between. The CDR3 is 16 amino acids. The germline V gene encodes CDR1 SGHTA and CDR2 FQGTGA. The CDR3 sequence is CASSSSGLQNTGELFF. The CDR3 nucleotides are TGTGCCAGCAGCTCCTCCGGACTACAGAACACCGGGGAGCTGTTTTTT.

The V call is TRBV29-1, the J call TRBJ1-1; the match to TRBD1 covers 9 bases. V trimming: 5 bases; J trimming: 0 bases; junction bases outside the gene matches: 4. The V gene's germline CDR1 is SQVTM and CDR2 ANQGSEA. This CDR3 comprises 14 residues. Here the CDR3 reads CSVRDRVMNTEAFF. CDR3 DNA: TGCAGCGTTCGGGACAGGGTGATGAACACTGAAGCTTTCTTT. The variable domain in full, with the rest retrieved from reference TRBV29-1 and TRBJ1-1, is SAVISQKPSRDICQRGTSLTIQCQVDSQVTMMFWYRQQPGQSLTLIATANQGSEATYESGFVIDKFPISRPNLTFSTLTVSNMSPEDSSIYLCSVRDRVMNTEAFFGQGTRLTVV.

The chain couples TRBV5-1 to TRBJ2-2; a possible D gene is TRBD2 (6 bases). The CDR3 has 15 amino acids. V was shortened by 6 bases and J by 1 base, with 13 bases between the two germline ends. Germline V gene data show CDR1 as SGHRS and CDR2 as YFSETQ. The chain's CDR3 is CASIGGGMNTGELFF. DNA of the CDR3: TGCGCCAGCATAGGAGGCGGGATGAACACCGGGGAGCTGTTTTTT. Looking up the rest from reference TRBV5-1 and TRBJ2-2 gives the full variable domain: KAGVTQTPRYLIKTRGQQVTLSCSPISGHRSVSWYQQTPGQGLQFLFEYFSETQRNKGNFPGRFSGRQFSNSRSEMNVSTLELGDSALYLCASIGGGMNTGELFFGEGSRLTVL.

This clone was picked up a small number of times. The V call is TRBV6-5, the J call TRBJ1-5; possible D gene TRBD1, 5 bases. With 2 bases removed from V and 7 bases from J, the gap between germline ends came to 9 bases. Per the germline V gene, CDR1 is MNHEY and CDR2 is SVGAGI. This CDR3 contains 13 residues. Here the CDR3 DNA reads TGTGCCAGCAGTTACGTTCAGGGCCAGCCCCAGCATTTT. This translates into CASSYVQGQPQHF.

The rearrangement joins TRBV28 to TRBJ2-1, with D maybe TRBD2 (6 bases). V shed 2 bases and J shed 0 bases, with 8 bases lying between them. Germline V gene sequence: CDR1 MDHEN, CDR2 SYDVKM. CDR3 length: 15 residues. The DNA of the CDR3 is TGTGCCAGCAGTTTAGGGGGGAACTCCTACAATGAGCAGTTCTTC. Residues: CASSLGGNSYNEQFF.

This sequence joins TRBV9 and TRBJ2-7, with TRBD2 identical over 14 bases. V lost 2 bases to trimming and J lost 7 bases; unmatched junction nucleotides: 5. The CDR3 totals 15 residues. Germline V lookup: CDR1 SGDLS, CDR2 YYNGEE. The CDR3: CASSVRTSGRQEQYF. CDR3 DNA sequence: TGTGCCAGCAGCGTTAGGACTAGCGGGAGGCAAGAGCAGTACTTC. Based on the CDR3 plus reference TRBV9 and TRBJ2-7, the full variable domain is DSGVTQTPKHLITATGQRVTLRCSPRSGDLSVYWYQQSLDQGLQFLIQYYNGEERAKGNILERFSAQQFPDLHSELNLSSLELGDSALYFCASSVRTSGRQEQYFGPGTRLTVT.